The entry below gives a single TCR beta chain sequence along with its context. This record comes from a study of shared clonotypes between healthy human individuals. For every subset, genomic DNA was evenly distributed across several immunoSEQ plates. Measured with immunoSEQ multiplex PCR; TCRdb has only the in-frame clones, and not every one. In the table there are 2 million to 2.5 million clones, approximately 95% of which are singletons. What was sequenced was naive CD4+ T cells from PBMCs. Regarding subset: CD45RA+ positively selected. This TCR derives from a young man in good health. Some clones in this sample may be carry-over from other donors' samples.

The CDR3 region has the DNA TGTGCCAGCAGCTACGAACGGTATGGCTACACCTTC. It yields the protein CASSYERYGYTF. V is TRBV5-6 and J is TRBJ1-2; unclear D gene. The ends were cut back, 3 bases at V and 5 bases at J, with 8 bases in the middle. The CDR3 covers 12 residues. CDR1 is SGHDT, CDR2 YYEEEE, per germline.